Following are 20 T cell receptor beta chains from one sample sequenced in a study of shared clonotypes between healthy human individuals. TCRdb keeps only in-frame clones here, not all; method: immunoSEQ multiplex PCR. The sample has nearly 1 million clones; 60% to 85% are singletons. The sample was memory CD4+ T cells sorted from blood. The subset was: CD45RA-negative fraction. These receptors all come from a man between 18 and 35 years old in good health.

A single count supports this clone. This chain uses TRBV9 with TRBJ1-5; D is ambiguous. Between the trimmed V and J ends, which lost 2 bases and 0 bases, there was a span of 6 bases. The length of the CDR3 is 14 residues. Germline assignment: CDR1 SGDLS and CDR2 YYNGEE. The CDR3 reads CASSVRDSNQPQHF. The CDR3, as DNA: TGTGCCAGCAGCGTGAGGGATAGCAATCAGCCCCAGCATTTT.

The J gene is TRBJ1-4, the V gene TRBV7-9; 8 nucleotides agree with TRBD1. V lost 5 bases to trimming and J lost 7 bases; unmatched junction nucleotides: 9. Germline lookup yields CDR1 SEHNR and CDR2 FQNEAQ (reference sequence). The CDR3 extends over 15 amino acids. CDR3 amino acids: CASSRNSGGVEKLFF. CDR3 coding DNA: TGTGCCAGCAGCCGGAATTCAGGGGGCGTTGAAAAACTGTTTTTT.

This chain links TRBV5-3 with TRBJ2-7, with 11 bases aligning to TRBD2. TRBV5-3 is an ORF, and what it does is uncertain. The CDR3 extends over 14 amino acids. Losses at the gene ends were 3 bases for V and 7 bases for J; bases not matched to a gene: 6. Here the CDR3 DNA reads TGTGCCAGAAGCTCTAGCGGGGGGACGAGGGAGCAGTACTTC. Its protein is CARSSSGGTREQYF.

This chain joins TRBV10-3 and TRBJ2-7, with TRBD2 identical over 9 bases. Trimming cost V 6 bases and J 7 bases; bases outside gene matches: 13. The CDR3 consists of 15 residues. The germline CDR1 and CDR2 sequences are ENHRY and SYGVKD. The CDR3 coding sequence is TGTGCCATCAGGCCTCAGGTTAGCGGGGGTAGTGAGCAGTACTTC. It specifies CAIRPQVSGGSEQYF.

This chain uses TRBV9 with TRBJ1-4; 7 bases align to TRBD1. The V segment lost 1 base and the J segment 5 bases; nucleotides outside the gene matches: 2. CDR3 length equals 14 residues. Germline V gene lookup returns CDR1 SGDLS and CDR2 YYNGEE. CDR3 loop: CASSVKGANEKLFF. The CDR3 nucleotides are TGTGCCAGCAGCGTAAAGGGGGCGAATGAAAAACTGTTTTTT.

This clone was observed once. The rearrangement uses TRBV10-3 and TRBJ1-6, with 9 positions matching TRBD1. This CDR3 spans 14 amino acids. V gave up 5 bases and J gave up 9 bases; unmatched junction bases: 5. Germline V gene sequence: CDR1 ENHRY, CDR2 SYGVKD. This CDR3 is CAISLQGAGSPLHF. CDR3 in DNA: TGTGCCATCAGTTTACAGGGGGCGGGTTCACCCCTCCACTTT.

As for this clone: Other DNA sequences in this sample translate to the same CDR3. V usage is TRBV12-5 and J usage is TRBJ1-6, with D possibly matching TRBD1 (5 bases). V lost 3 bases, J lost 6 bases, and 6 bases lay in between. Per the germline V gene, CDR1 is LGHNT and CDR2 is FRNRAP. This CDR3 region has 13 residues. The DNA for the CDR3 is TGTGCTAGTGGTTTTGGGGGTAATTCACCCCTCCACTTT. Translation: CASGFGGNSPLHF.

The chain couples TRBV5-6 to TRBJ1-2; D gene uncertain. Trimming removed 3 bases at V and 4 bases at J, with 10 bases between. Germline values: CDR1 SGHDT, CDR2 YYEEEE. The CDR3 length is 13 residues. CDR3 sequence reads: CASSYTGSYGYTF. CDR3 DNA sequence: TGTGCCAGCAGCTATACGGGGAGCTATGGCTACACCTTC. Based on the CDR3 plus reference TRBV5-6 and TRBJ1-2, the full variable domain is DAGVTQSPTHLIKTRGQQVTLRCSPKSGHDTVSWYQQALGQGPQFIFQYYEEEERQRGNFPDRFSGHQFPNYSSELNVNALLLGDSALYLCASSYTGSYGYTFGSGTRLTVV.

The chain links TRBV28 to TRBJ2-7; 10 nucleotides line up with TRBD1. V shed 3 bases, J shed 3 bases, and the junction held 11 bases outside the gene matches. Germline assignment: CDR1 MDHEN and CDR2 SYDVKM. This CDR3 has 17 residues. In DNA form, the CDR3 reads TGTGCCAGCAGTTTGAATACCAGGGACAGGGGAATCTACGAGCAGTACTTC. It specifies CASSLNTRDRGIYEQYF.

The CDR3 protein is CASRATGEETQYF. CDR3 coding DNA: TGTGCCAGCAGGGCTACAGGTGAAGAGACCCAGTACTTC. This chain uses TRBV6-1 with TRBJ2-5; weak D call: TRBD1 (5 bases). The germline gives CDR1 MNHNS, CDR2 SASEGT. The CDR3 is 13 residues long. V was cut by 6 bases and J by 3 bases, with 11 bases left in between.

This clone was counted only a few times. V is TRBV6-5 and J is TRBJ1-4, with 9 bases identical to TRBD1. The CDR3 sequence is 15 residues long. V lost 6 bases, J lost 5 bases, and 7 bases stayed unmatched. Germline V gene data show CDR1 as MNHEY and CDR2 as SVGAGI. CDR3 coding DNA: TGTGCCAGCAGGGGCCCTGGGACAGGGAATGAAAAACTGTTTTTT. It yields the protein CASRGPGTGNEKLFF.

This sequence joins TRBV5-1 and TRBJ2-6; D assignment may be TRBD1 or TRBD2 (6 bases each). CDR1 is SGHRS, CDR2 YFSETQ, per germline. This CDR3 region has 15 residues. Trimming cost V 8 bases and J 1 base, with 13 bases left between them. The CDR3 DNA reads as TGCGCCAGTCACGAGGGGGGATCTGGGGCCAACGTCCTGACTTTC. Amino acid sequence: CASHEGGSGANVLTF.

In this sample, this clone turned up a few times. CDR3 protein: CASSQEGSLGYNEQFF. CDR3 DNA: TGCGCCAGCAGCCAAGAGGGGTCTCTTGGATACAATGAGCAGTTCTTC. The chain uses TRBV4-3 and TRBJ2-1; D remains unclear. V was trimmed by 0 bases and J by 4 bases, leaving 13 bases between them. This CDR3 has 16 amino acids. Per the germline V gene, CDR1 is LGHNA and CDR2 is YSLEER.

J is TRBJ1-1 and V is TRBV19; D ambiguous. Germline lookup yields CDR1 LNHDA and CDR2 SQIVND (reference sequence). The CDR3 extends over 17 amino acids. V gave up 5 bases and J gave up 0 bases, with 19 bases separating them. In DNA form, the CDR3 reads TGTGCCAGTAGTTTTAACAGCCTCATAACCATGAACACTGAAGCTTTCTTT. Its translation is CASSFNSLITMNTEAFF.

This rearrangement joins TRBV7-8 to TRBJ1-2; 9 nucleotides align to TRBD1. Germline V gives CDR1 SGHVS, CDR2 FQNEAQ. This CDR3 comprises 15 residues. V dropped 4 bases and J dropped 7; count of bases not matched to a gene: 10. CDR3 loop: CASSSGRDRVTGYTF. The CDR3 region has the DNA TGTGCCAGCAGCTCCGGACGGGACAGGGTCACTGGCTACACCTTC.

Details on this clone: This CDR3 is also generated by other DNA sequences in the sample. The J gene is TRBJ1-5, the V gene TRBV29-1; D uncertain. The CDR3 consists of 12 residues. The germline gives CDR1 SQVTM, CDR2 ANQGSEA. Between the trimmed V and J ends, which lost 7 bases and 1 base, there was a span of 8 bases. The CDR3 loop is CSAQGSNQPQHF. DNA of the CDR3: TGCAGCGCCCAAGGGAGCAATCAGCCCCAGCATTTT.

The genes are TRBV6-5 and TRBJ2-1, with no clear D. CDR1 MNHEY and CDR2 SVGAGI come from the germline V gene. The V and J ends lost 6 bases and 6 bases respectively, with 12 bases between them. CDR3 length: 13 amino acids. Here the CDR3 DNA reads TGTGCCAGCAGCCGATCCCCCGGCAATGAGCAGTTCTTC. It specifies CASSRSPGNEQFF.

The rearrangement uses TRBV10-3 and TRBJ2-7; TRBD1 is a possible D gene (5 bases). The germline CDR1 and CDR2 sequences are ENHRY and SYGVKD. Deletions cut 10 bases from V and 4 bases from J, with 14 bases between. The CDR3 extends over 12 amino acids. In nucleotides, the CDR3 is TGTGCCACTCGGCAGGGCACGTACGAGCAGTACTTC. Translated: CATRQGTYEQYF.

The chain uses TRBV7-2 and TRBJ1-1, with D possibly matching TRBD1 (5 bases). Germline lookup yields CDR1 SGHTA and CDR2 FQGNSA. The V gene lost 3 bases and the J gene lost 0 bases, with 8 bases spanning the gap. CDR3 length: 14 residues. As DNA, the CDR3 is TGTGCCAGCAGCTTTGACAGAATGAACACTGAAGCTTTCTTT. Protein product: CASSFDRMNTEAFF.

The chain has TRBV5-1 and TRBJ2-2; possible D gene TRBD2, 6 bases. V was pared by 0 bases and J by 1 base, with 7 bases between. CDR1 and CDR2 (germline): SGHRS, YFSETQ. The CDR3 spans 15 residues. CDR3 region: CASSLEGGNTGELFF. The DNA for the CDR3 is TGCGCCAGCAGCTTGGAGGGAGGGAACACCGGGGAGCTGTTTTTT.